The subject of this entry is one TCR beta chain. Its specificity is not known. The sample is drawn from a study of T cell responses to AZD1222 COVID-19 vaccine. Whole-study results and caveats: CD4 TCRs linked to vaccination spanned spike, dominating at 160-218 and 743-854. Mostly white British, mostly female donors; authors suggested clonal diversity may be underestimated.

There are 15 residues in the CDR3. The V and J ends lost 6 bases and 8 bases, in that order; junction bases with no gene match: 7. Germline V gives CDR1 MNHEY, CDR2 SVGEGT. Data came from immunoSEQ multiplex PCR; TCRdb stores just in-frame clones and leaves some out. The sample lists 110,000 or so clones; 70% to 90% were seen once. Second doses that came at about 4 or about 12 weeks were put together. This chain connects TRBV6-2 or TRBV6-3 to TRBJ2-1, with 13 bases aligning to TRBD2. This receptor was taken from an adult who received the AZD1222 COVID-19 vaccine. The starting material was peripheral blood, obtained 28 days after the second AZD1222 dose. CDR3 coding DNA: TGTGCCAGCAGCCGTACTAGCGGGGGGGCTCATGAGCAGTTCTTC. Translating gives CASSRTSGGAHEQFF.